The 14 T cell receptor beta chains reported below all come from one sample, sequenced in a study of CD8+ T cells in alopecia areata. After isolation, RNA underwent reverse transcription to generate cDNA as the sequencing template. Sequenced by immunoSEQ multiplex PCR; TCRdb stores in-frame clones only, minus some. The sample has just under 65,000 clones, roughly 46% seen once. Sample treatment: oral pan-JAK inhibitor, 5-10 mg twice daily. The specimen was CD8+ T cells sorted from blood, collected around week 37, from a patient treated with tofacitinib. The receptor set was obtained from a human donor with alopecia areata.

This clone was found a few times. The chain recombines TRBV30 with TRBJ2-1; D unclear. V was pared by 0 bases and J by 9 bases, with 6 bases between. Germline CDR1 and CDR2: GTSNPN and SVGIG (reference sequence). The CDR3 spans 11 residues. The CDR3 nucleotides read TGTGCCTGGAGTGTTATGGGTGAGCAGTTCTTC. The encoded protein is CAWSVMGEQFF.

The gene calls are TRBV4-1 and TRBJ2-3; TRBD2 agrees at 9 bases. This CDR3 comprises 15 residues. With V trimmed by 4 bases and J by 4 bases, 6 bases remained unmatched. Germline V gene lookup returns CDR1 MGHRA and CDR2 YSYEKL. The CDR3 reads CASSLVAGAADTQYF. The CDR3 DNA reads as TGCGCCAGCAGCCTCGTAGCGGGAGCGGCAGATACGCAGTATTTT.

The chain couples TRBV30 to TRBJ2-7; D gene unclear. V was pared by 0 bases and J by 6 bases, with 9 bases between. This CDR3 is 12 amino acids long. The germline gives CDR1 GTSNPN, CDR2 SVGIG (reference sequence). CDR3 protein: CAWSVLVSEQYF. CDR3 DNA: TGTGCCTGGAGTGTCCTCGTGAGCGAGCAGTACTTC.

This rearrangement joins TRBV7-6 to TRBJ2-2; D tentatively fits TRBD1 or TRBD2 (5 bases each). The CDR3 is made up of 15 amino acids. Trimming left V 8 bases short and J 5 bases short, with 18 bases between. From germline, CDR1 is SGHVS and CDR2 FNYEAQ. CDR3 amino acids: CASAPGAGWTGELFF. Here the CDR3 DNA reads TGTGCCAGCGCCCCTGGGGCGGGCTGGACCGGGGAGCTGTTTTTT.

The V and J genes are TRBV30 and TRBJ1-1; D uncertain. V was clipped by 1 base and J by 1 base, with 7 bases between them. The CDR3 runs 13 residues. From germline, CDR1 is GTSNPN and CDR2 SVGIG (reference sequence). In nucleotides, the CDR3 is TGTGCCTGGAGTGCAAATCCGAACACTGAAGCTTTCTTT. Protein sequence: CAWSANPNTEAFF.

The CDR3 is CASSVTGDEQFF. The CDR3 DNA reads TGTGCCAGCAGCGTCACAGGGGATGAGCAGTTCTTC. V and J are TRBV9 and TRBJ2-1; the match to TRBD1 covers 7 bases. CDR1 is SGDLS, CDR2 YYNGEE, per germline. J gave up 8 bases and V 2 bases, and 1 base lay outside the gene matches. The CDR3 is 12 residues long.

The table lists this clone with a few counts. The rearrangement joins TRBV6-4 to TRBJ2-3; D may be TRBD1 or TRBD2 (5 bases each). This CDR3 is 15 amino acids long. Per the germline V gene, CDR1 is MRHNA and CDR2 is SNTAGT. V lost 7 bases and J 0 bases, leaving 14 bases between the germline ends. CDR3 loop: CASTPGAGSTDTQYF. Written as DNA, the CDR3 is TGTGCCAGCACCCCTGGGGCGGGTAGCACAGATACGCAGTATTTT.

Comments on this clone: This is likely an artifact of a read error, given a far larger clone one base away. This CDR3 reads CASSQDGGGGETQYF. For the CDR3, the DNA is TGTGCCAGCAGCCAAGATGGCGGGGGCGGAGAGACCCAGTACTTC. V and J are TRBV4-2 and TRBJ2-5; possible D gene TRBD2, 7 bases. V lost 0 bases and J 4 bases, leaving 12 bases between the germline ends. Germline values: CDR1 LGHNA, CDR2 YNFKEQ. The CDR3 runs to 15 residues.

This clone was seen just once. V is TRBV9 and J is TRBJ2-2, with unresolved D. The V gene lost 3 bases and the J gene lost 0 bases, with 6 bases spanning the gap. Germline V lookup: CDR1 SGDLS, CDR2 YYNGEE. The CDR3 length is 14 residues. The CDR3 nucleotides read TGTGCCAGCAGCGAGGGTACGAACACCGGGGAGCTGTTTTTT. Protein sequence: CASSEGTNTGELFF.

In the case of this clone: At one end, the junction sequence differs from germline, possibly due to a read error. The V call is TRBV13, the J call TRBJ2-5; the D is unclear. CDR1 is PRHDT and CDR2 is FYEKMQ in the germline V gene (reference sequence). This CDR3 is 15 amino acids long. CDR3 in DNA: TGTGCCAGCAGTTTAGCTTGGAGAACTGACGAGACCCAGTACTTC. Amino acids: CASSLAWRTDETQYF.

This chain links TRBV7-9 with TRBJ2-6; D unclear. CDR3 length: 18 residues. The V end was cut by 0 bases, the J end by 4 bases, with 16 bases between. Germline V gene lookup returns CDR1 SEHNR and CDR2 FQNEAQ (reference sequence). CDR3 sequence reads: CASSLAERAVAGANVLTF. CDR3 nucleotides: TGTGCCAGCAGCTTAGCGGAAAGGGCCGTTGCCGGGGCCAACGTCCTGACTTTC.

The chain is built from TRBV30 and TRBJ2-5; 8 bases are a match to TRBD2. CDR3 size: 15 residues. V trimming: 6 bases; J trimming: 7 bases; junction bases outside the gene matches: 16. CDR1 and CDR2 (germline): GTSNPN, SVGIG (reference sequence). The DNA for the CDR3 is TGTGCCTGTTCCCCGGGGGGGGAGGTATTCTGGACCCAGTACTTC. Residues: CACSPGGEVFWTQYF.

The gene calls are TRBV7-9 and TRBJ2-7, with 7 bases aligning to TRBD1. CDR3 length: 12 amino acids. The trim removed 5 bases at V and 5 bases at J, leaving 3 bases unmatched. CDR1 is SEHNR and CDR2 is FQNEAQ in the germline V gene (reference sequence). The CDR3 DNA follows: TGTGCCAGCAGCACCACAGGGGACGAGCAGTACTTC. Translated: CASSTTGDEQYF.

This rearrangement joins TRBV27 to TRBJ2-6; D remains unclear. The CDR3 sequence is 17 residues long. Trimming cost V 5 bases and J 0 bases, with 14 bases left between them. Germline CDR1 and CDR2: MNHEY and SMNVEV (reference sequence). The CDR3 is CASSTRLTVSGANVLTF. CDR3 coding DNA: TGTGCCAGCAGTACTCGACTGACGGTCTCTGGGGCCAACGTCCTGACTTTC.